This TCR beta chain was sequenced in a study of beta chain features in type 1 diabetes. Study results and caveats: PCR might preferentially amplify shorter templates, equally in patients and controls. Patients' naive, central memory and regulatory TCRB repertoires appeared more alike than those of healthy donors. Shorter TCRB CDR3s, moderately but significantly so, were found in Type 1 diabetes patients in all four CD4+ subsets.

The CDR3 has 11 residues. Per the germline V gene, CDR1 is SGHTA and CDR2 is FQGNSA. Trimming removed 4 bases from V and 5 bases from J, with 4 bases in between. To note about this clone: Its antigen remains unknown.

It was one heparinised blood draw, averaging around 100 mL, that each donor gave. Expressed TCRB transcripts got sequenced, as all isolated RNA was reverse transcribed. The protocol was immunoSEQ multiplex PCR, while the TCRdb copy is restricted to in-frame clones and leaves out a portion. Counted here are about 170,000 clones, almost 8% occurring once; the ten biggest clones make up 0.5%. Material: central memory CD4+ T cells from blood. The chain joins TRBV7-2 to TRBJ2-3; no firm D call. The sequence derives from a man between 18 and 29 years old with type 1 diabetes. CDR3 loop: CASSYGDTQYF. The CDR3 DNA reads TGTGCCAGCAGCTACGGAGATACGCAGTATTTT.